Following are 21 T cell receptor beta chains from one sample sequenced in a study of blood T cell repertoires in COVID-19. Some clones are missing from TCRdb's copy, which holds only in-frame ones; the method was immunoSEQ multiplex PCR. There are a few hundred thousand clones in the sample; about nine tenths occur only once, and under 8% lies in the top ten. Sample: peripheral blood. The receptors were gathered from a woman in her 30s who had recovered from COVID-19.

Turning to this clone: At one boundary the junction diverges from the germline segment, which might be a read error. V and J are TRBV5-1 and TRBJ2-5, with 7 bases that match TRBD1. This CDR3 is 13 amino acids long. The germline V gene encodes CDR1 SGHRS and CDR2 YFSETQ. CDR3 nucleotides: TGCGCCAGCAGCTTGGTGGAACCAGGGACAGAGCACTTC. This codes for CASSLVEPGTEHF.

The chain combines TRBV2 with TRBJ2-3; no reliable D call. The length of the CDR3 is 12 residues. Germline loops: CDR1 SNHLY, CDR2 FYNNEI. Trimming took off 5 bases at V and 5 bases at J, with 8 bases between the two ends. CDR3: CASSNPRDTQYF. The CDR3 DNA is TGTGCCAGCAGTAATCCTCGAGATACGCAGTATTTT.

V usage is TRBV19 and J usage is TRBJ2-5; D unclear. Germline assignment: CDR1 LNHDA and CDR2 SQIVND (reference sequence). This CDR3 comprises 15 residues. Trimming stripped 0 bases from V and 7 bases from J, with 15 bases between. The CDR3 DNA follows: TGTGCCAGTAGTATAGATTACGAAGGTACGGGGACCCAGTACTTC. Translating gives CASSIDYEGTGTQYF.

The chain is built from TRBV7-2 and TRBJ2-7; maybe TRBD2 (5 bases). Looked up from germline, CDR1 is SGHTA and CDR2 is FQGNSA. Trimming took off 1 base at V and 0 bases at J, with 7 bases between the two ends. The CDR3 covers 14 residues. The CDR3 protein is CASSLGTYSYEQYF. CDR3 DNA: TGTGCCAGCAGCTTAGGGACTTACTCCTACGAGCAGTACTTC.

The J gene is TRBJ2-7, the V gene TRBV7-2; perhaps TRBD2 as D (5 bases). This CDR3 has 15 residues. V gave up 5 bases and J gave up 0 bases, with 14 bases separating them. Germline V gene lookup returns CDR1 SGHTA and CDR2 FQGNSA. The CDR3 DNA sequence: TGTGCCAGCAGCCCGGACTGGTCTGACTCCTACGAGCAGTACTTC. As protein: CASSPDWSDSYEQYF. Full variable domain (outside the CDR3, taken from reference TRBV7-2 and TRBJ2-7): GAGVSQSPSNKVTEKGKDVELRCDPISGHTALYWYRQSLGQGLEFLIYFQGNSAPDKSGLPSDRFSAERTGGSVSTLTIQRTQQEDSAVYLCASSPDWSDSYEQYFGPGTRLTVT.

J is TRBJ2-7 and V is TRBV6-5; perhaps TRBD1 as D (6 bases). The CDR3 contains 14 residues. Trimming stripped 6 bases from V and 0 bases from J, with 12 bases between. Germline CDR1 reads MNHEY; CDR2 reads SVGAGI. CDR3 sequence: CASRRGQLSYEQYF. As DNA, the CDR3 is TGTGCCAGCAGACGTGGACAGCTCTCCTACGAGCAGTACTTC.

The J gene is TRBJ2-7, the V gene TRBV5-4; D not resolved. Per the germline V gene, CDR1 is SGHNT and CDR2 is YYREEE (reference sequence). This CDR3 has 12 amino acids. Trimming stripped 4 bases from V and 3 bases from J, with 8 bases between. The chain's CDR3 is CASSISSYEQYF. The CDR3 DNA reads TGTGCCAGCAGCATTAGCAGCTACGAGCAGTACTTC.

The rearrangement joins TRBV5-6 to TRBJ2-7; D perhaps matches TRBD2 (5 bases). V lost 2 bases to trimming and J lost 3 bases, with 15 bases between them. This CDR3 region has 15 residues. Per germline, CDR1 SGHDT and CDR2 YYEEEE. The CDR3 here is CASSLSKLGDYEQYF. The DNA for the CDR3 is TGTGCCAGCAGCTTAAGTAAACTCGGGGACTACGAGCAGTACTTC.

The rearrangement links TRBV16 to TRBJ1-1; 7 bases map to TRBD1. The germline CDR1 and CDR2 sequences are KGHSY and FQNENV. The CDR3 loop spans 14 amino acids. Trimming removed 5 bases from V and 1 base from J; junction bases left unmatched: 4. The CDR3 DNA is TGTGCCAGCAGCAGTCAGGGGGGGAACACTGAAGCTTTCTTT. Amino acids: CASSSQGGNTEAFF.

The chain employs TRBV28 and TRBJ2-3; TRBD2 agrees at 11 bases. V trimming: 6 bases; J trimming: 2 bases; junction bases outside the gene matches: 4. CDR1 is MDHEN, CDR2 SYDVKM, per germline. The length of the CDR3 is 15 residues. The CDR3 spells CASRTSGGTTDTQYF. As DNA, the CDR3 is TGTGCCAGCAGAACTAGCGGGGGAACCACAGATACGCAGTATTTT.

The CDR3 here is CASSFRGGGSNQPQHF. The CDR3 coding sequence is TGTGCCAGCAGCTTTAGGGGAGGAGGAAGCAATCAGCCCCAGCATTTT. This chain joins TRBV7-2 and TRBJ1-5; the D gene is possibly TRBD1 (5 bases). Germline loops: CDR1 SGHTA, CDR2 FQGNSA. This CDR3 is 16 amino acids long. The V end was cut by 3 bases, the J end by 1 base, with 13 bases between.

The rearrangement uses TRBV5-4 and TRBJ2-1, with 12 bases lining up with TRBD2. This CDR3 is 15 amino acids long. Trimming at V came to 4 bases and at J to 10 bases, leaving 9 bases not matched to a gene. Per the germline V gene, CDR1 is SGHNT and CDR2 is YYREEE (reference sequence). CDR3 in DNA: TGTGCCAGCAGCAACCTAGCGGGGGGGCCGGCAGAGCAGTTCTTC. Protein sequence: CASSNLAGGPAEQFF.

CDR3 nucleotide sequence: TGTGCCAGTAGTCGCAGGGAAAACACCGGGGAGCTGTTTTTT. It encodes CASSRRENTGELFF. The chain uses TRBV19 and TRBJ2-2; tentatively, D is TRBD1 (5 bases). The CDR3 covers 14 residues. The V gene's germline CDR1 is LNHDA and CDR2 SQIVND (reference sequence). V lost 5 bases and J lost 2, with 9 bases in between.

The CDR3 nucleotides read TGTGCCAGCAGCAACATAGCGGGGATAAGAGAGACCCAGTACTTC. Its translation is CASSNIAGIRETQYF. The gene calls are TRBV7-9 and TRBJ2-5, with 8 bases that match TRBD2. The CDR3 has 15 residues. V shed 5 bases, J shed 4 bases, and the junction held 9 bases outside the gene matches. Germline V lookup: CDR1 SEHNR, CDR2 FQNEAQ (reference sequence).

This clone was picked up a small number of times. V and J are TRBV9 and TRBJ2-1, with TRBD1 as a possible D gene (6 bases). Germline V lookup: CDR1 SGDLS, CDR2 YYNGEE. The CDR3 runs to 14 residues. V lost 0 bases and J lost 3, with 7 bases in between. The CDR3 nucleotides read TGTGCCAGCAGCGTAGGACAGGACTACAATGAGCAGTTCTTC. Its protein product is CASSVGQDYNEQFF.

The CDR3 DNA follows: TGTGCCAGCAGCCAATCTTTAGGACAGTTTCACGAGCAGTACTTC. Translating it yields CASSQSLGQFHEQYF. The V call is TRBV3-1 (or the pseudogene TRBV3-2), the J call TRBJ2-7, with TRBD1 as a possible D gene (6 bases). CDR1 and CDR2 from the germline V gene are LGHDT and YNNKEL (reference sequence). V lost 2 bases and J 5 bases, leaving 16 bases between the germline ends. The CDR3 covers 15 residues.

The chain employs TRBV2 and TRBJ2-1; D is uncertain. This CDR3 spans 14 amino acids. CDR1 SNHLY and CDR2 FYNNEI come from the germline V gene. V was clipped by 8 bases and J by 0 bases, with 11 bases between them. CDR3 sequence (DNA): TGTGCCAGCCTCGCCCACAACTCCTACAATGAGCAGTTCTTC. Protein: CASLAHNSYNEQFF.

The rearrangement joins TRBV7-2 to TRBJ2-6; no reliable D call. CDR3 length: 16 amino acids. V shed 4 bases and J shed 0 bases, with 10 bases lying between them. CDR1 and CDR2 from the germline V gene are SGHTA and FQGNSA. The chain's CDR3 is CASSSAYYSGANVLTF. CDR3 coding DNA: TGTGCCAGCAGCTCAGCCTATTACTCTGGGGCCAACGTCCTGACTTTC. Full variable domain (outside the CDR3, taken from reference TRBV7-2 and TRBJ2-6): GAGVSQSPSNKVTEKGKDVELRCDPISGHTALYWYRQSLGQGLEFLIYFQGNSAPDKSGLPSDRFSAERTGGSVSTLTIQRTQQEDSAVYLCASSSAYYSGANVLTFGAGSRLTVL.

The CDR3 nucleotides read TGTGCCAGCAGCTTAGACAGGTTGAATGGCTACACCTTC. Translated: CASSLDRLNGYTF. The V and J genes are TRBV11-2 and TRBJ1-2; D uncertain. Germline-derived CDR1 and CDR2 are SGHAT and FQNNGV. The V and J ends lost 0 bases and 6 bases respectively, with 8 bases between them. This CDR3 has 13 amino acids.

CDR3 DNA sequence: TGTGCCAGCAGCCCCCAGAACGAGGCCCAGTACTTC. Residues: CASSPQNEAQYF. This rearrangement joins TRBV11-1 to TRBJ2-5; D call uncertain. Looked up from germline, CDR1 is SGHAT and CDR2 is FQDESV (reference sequence). The V and J ends lost 5 bases and 9 bases respectively, with 13 bases between them. This CDR3 comprises 12 residues.

The V and J genes are TRBV5-1 and TRBJ2-3, with 8 bases lining up with TRBD2. Germline values: CDR1 SGHRS, CDR2 YFSETQ. Trimming took 5 bases from V and 2 from J; bases not matched to a gene: 13. The CDR3 extends over 17 amino acids. CDR3 protein: CASSVTQRGPFTDTQYF. The CDR3 DNA is TGCGCCAGCAGTGTTACCCAGCGGGGGCCCTTCACAGATACGCAGTATTTT. Drawing the rest from reference TRBV5-1 and TRBJ2-3, the complete variable domain is KAGVTQTPRYLIKTRGQQVTLSCSPISGHRSVSWYQQTPGQGLQFLFEYFSETQRNKGNFPGRFSGRQFSNSRSEMNVSTLELGDSALYLCASSVTQRGPFTDTQYFGPGTRLTVL.